The source of this TCR beta chain is a study of T cell changes during pregnancy in multiple sclerosis. The sample holds a few counts of this clone. Method: immunoSEQ multiplex PCR; TCRdb's copy keeps in-frame clones and lacks some. The table includes tens of thousands of clones, approximately 91% detected once. J lost 5 bases, V lost 1 base, and 3 bases had no gene match. This CDR3 comprises 14 residues. The germline V gene encodes CDR1 LGHNA and CDR2 YNFKEQ. The sequence was collected from a female donor with multiple sclerosis, enrolled in a pregnancy study. The rearrangement joins TRBV4-2 to TRBJ2-7; TRBD1 aligns across 9 bases. The sequenced sample was PBMCs (not recorded whether the cells were cultured). CDR3 bases: TGTGCCAGCAGCCAAGGCGGGACAGGGCACGAGCAGTACTTC. This gives the protein CASSQGGTGHEQYF.